Below, 31 T cell receptor beta chains from the same sample are listed, as sequenced in a study of T cell changes during pregnancy in multiple sclerosis. Clones were read by immunoSEQ multiplex PCR, and TCRdb kept only the in-frame ones, dropping some. The table lists about 73,000 clones, over 80% of them singletons. The sequenced sample was peripheral blood, obtained in the third trimester of pregnancy. The receptors shown here come from a female donor in good health, enrolled as a control in a pregnancy study.

CDR3 coding DNA: TGCGCCAGCAGCCAAGAGCAGGGATCAGGGTCACCCCTCCACTTT. Its protein is CASSQEQGSGSPLHF. The chain recombines TRBV4-1 with TRBJ1-6; D is possibly TRBD1 (5 bases). The CDR3 length is 15 residues. Germline lookup yields CDR1 MGHRA and CDR2 YSYEKL. Trimming removed 0 bases from V and 10 bases from J, with 13 bases in between.

The V call is TRBV11-2, the J call TRBJ2-3, with D maybe TRBD2 (7 bases). Germline V gives CDR1 SGHAT, CDR2 FQNNGV. The V end was cut by 4 bases, the J end by 1 base, with 15 bases between. The CDR3 length is 16 residues. This CDR3 reads CASSSSNGGRTDTQYF. CDR3 in DNA: TGTGCCAGCAGCTCAAGCAACGGGGGGCGCACAGATACGCAGTATTTT.

The V gene is TRBV27, the J gene TRBJ1-5; TRBD1 agrees at 7 bases. The CDR3 extends over 13 amino acids. The ends lost 4 bases at V and 7 bases at J; junction bases unmatched: 4. Germline V CDR1 and CDR2: MNHEY, SMNVEV (reference sequence). The CDR3 is CASSSDRAQPQHF. The CDR3 DNA follows: TGTGCCAGCAGTTCCGACAGGGCCCAGCCCCAGCATTTT.

CDR3 amino acids: CAISDRSSGGTDTQYF. The CDR3 region has the DNA TGTGCCATCAGTGATCGGTCTAGCGGAGGCACAGATACGCAGTATTTT. The chain has TRBV10-3 and TRBJ2-3, with TRBD2 identical over 7 bases. The germline V gene encodes CDR1 ENHRY and CDR2 SYGVKD. The CDR3 covers 16 residues. With V trimmed by 3 bases and J by 1 base, 7 bases remained unmatched.

This chain links TRBV7-8 with TRBJ1-2; D gene unclear. The length of the CDR3 is 11 residues. Germline V gene sequence: CDR1 SGHVS, CDR2 FQNEAQ. The DNA of the CDR3 is TGTGGTTCGCGGGGAGACTATGGCTACACCTTC. Protein sequence: CGSRGDYGYTF. Supplemented by reference TRBV7-8 and TRBJ1-2, the full variable domain reads GAGVSQSPRYKVAKRGQDVALRCDPISGHVSLFWYQQALGQGPEFLTYFQNEAQLDKSGLPSDRFFAERPEGSVSTLKIQRTQQEDSAVYLCGSRGDYGYTFGSGTRLTVV.

The chain combines TRBV7-2 with TRBJ1-5; 7 positions match TRBD1. The CDR3 has 15 residues. Germline CDR1 reads SGHTA; CDR2 reads FQGNSA. J gave up 4 bases and V 5 bases, and 8 bases lay outside the gene matches. CDR3 coding DNA: TGTGCCAGCAGCCCACCGACAGGGAATAATCAGCCCCAGCATTTT. It specifies CASSPPTGNNQPQHF.

This chain links TRBV6-5 with TRBJ1-1; 7 bases match TRBD1. The CDR3 covers 16 residues. Unmatched junction bases numbered 10, after V lost 2 bases and J lost 4 bases. Germline V CDR1 and CDR2: MNHEY, SVGAGI. CDR3 protein: CASSYHASTGITEAFF. DNA for the CDR3: TGTGCCAGCAGTTACCACGCTTCGACAGGGATCACTGAAGCTTTCTTT.

This chain joins TRBV28 and TRBJ1-6; D remains ambiguous. Germline CDR1 reads MDHEN; CDR2 reads SYDVKM. Trimming pared 4 bases from V and 0 bases from J, leaving 10 bases between. CDR3 length equals 16 residues. CDR3 bases: TGTGCCAGCAGTTCCCTACAGAGCTCCTATAATTCACCCCTCCACTTT. This sequence encodes CASSSLQSSYNSPLHF. Using reference TRBV28 and TRBJ1-6 for the parts outside the CDR3, the full variable domain is DVKVTQSSRYLVKRTGEKVFLECVQDMDHENMFWYRQDPGLGLRLIYFSYDVKMKEKGDIPEGYSVSREKKERFSLILESASTNQTSMYLCASSSLQSSYNSPLHFGNGTRLTVT.

The chain links TRBV4-1 to TRBJ1-4; TRBD1 matches 9 bases. This CDR3 contains 15 residues. V shed 5 bases, J shed 8 bases, and the junction held 9 bases outside the gene matches. CDR1 MGHRA and CDR2 YSYEKL come from the germline V gene. The CDR3 DNA follows: TGCGCCAGCAGCTCAACCGGGACAGGGAGGGAAAAACTGTTTTTT. Translated: CASSSTGTGREKLFF.

The CDR3 region has the DNA TGTGCCAGCATCCTCTCTGGGGCCAACGTCCTGACTTTC. Its translation is CASILSGANVLTF. The V and J genes are TRBV27 and TRBJ2-6, with D unresolved. The CDR3 loop spans 13 amino acids. Per the germline V gene, CDR1 is MNHEY and CDR2 is SMNVEV (reference sequence). V dropped 7 bases and J dropped 0 bases, with 4 bases sitting between them.

The rearrangement joins TRBV7-6 to TRBJ1-1; D may be TRBD1 (6 bases). This CDR3 comprises 14 residues. The germline CDR1 and CDR2 sequences are SGHVS and FNYEAQ. Between the trimmed V and J ends, which lost 5 bases and 4 bases, there was a span of 14 bases. In DNA form, the CDR3 reads TGTGCCAGCAGCAAAACAGGGCGTGGCACTGAAGCTTTCTTT. This codes for CASSKTGRGTEAFF.

The J gene is TRBJ2-7, the V gene TRBV4-3; 10 bases match TRBD2. J gave up 2 bases and V 5 bases, and 6 bases lay outside the gene matches. This CDR3 comprises 15 residues. Germline V gene lookup returns CDR1 LGHNA and CDR2 YSLEER. The CDR3 protein is CASSAGLADPYEQYF. For the CDR3, the DNA is TGCGCCAGCAGCGCAGGACTAGCGGACCCCTACGAGCAGTACTTC.

This chain uses TRBV14 with TRBJ2-1; 7 bases map to TRBD1. Trimming at V came to 4 bases and at J to 8 bases, leaving 8 bases not matched to a gene. Germline CDR1 and CDR2: SGHDN and FVKESK. CDR3 length: 14 residues. The CDR3 spells CASSRQGLADEQFF. The CDR3, as DNA: TGTGCCAGCAGCCGACAGGGTCTAGCTGATGAGCAGTTCTTC.

The count of this clone is one. This chain joins TRBV1 and TRBJ1-6; whether TRBD1, the table's D call, matches the DNA was not checked. TRBV1 is deemed a pseudogene. The CDR3 is made up of 18 amino acids. CDR3 DNA sequence: TGCACCAGCAGCCCCGGGACAGGGGACCCTAATTATAATTCACCCCTCCACTTT. Its protein product is CTSSPGTGDPNYNSPLHF.

The chain recombines TRBV6-1 with TRBJ2-7; D perhaps matches TRBD1 (5 bases). The CDR3 has 14 amino acids. Germline V lookup: CDR1 MNHNS, CDR2 SASEGT. Trimming cost V 2 bases and J 6 bases, with 14 bases left between them. CDR3 loop: CASSELGHPLEQYF. CDR3 nucleotide sequence: TGTGCCAGCAGTGAATTGGGGCACCCTCTCGAGCAGTACTTC.

This clone was recorded once. The chain joins TRBV7-9 to TRBJ2-1; D might be TRBD2 (7 bases). The CDR3 spans 13 residues. Germline lookup yields CDR1 SEHNR and CDR2 FQNEAQ (reference sequence). CDR3 sequence (DNA): TGTGCGGCGGGAGCAGGGGCGGACAATGAGCAGTTCTTC. Translation: CAAGAGADNEQFF.

This chain connects TRBV9 to TRBJ1-2; the match to TRBD1 covers 7 bases. Germline-derived CDR1 and CDR2 are SGDLS and YYNGEE. The CDR3 is made up of 14 amino acids. The junction had 2 bases not matched to a gene; V was cut back by 2 bases and J by 1 base. CDR3 residues: CASSVTGINYGYTF. The CDR3, as DNA: TGTGCCAGCAGCGTGACAGGGATTAACTATGGCTACACCTTC. Based on the CDR3 plus reference TRBV9 and TRBJ1-2, the full variable domain is DSGVTQTPKHLITATGQRVTLRCSPRSGDLSVYWYQQSLDQGLQFLIQYYNGEERAKGNILERFSAQQFPDLHSELNLSSLELGDSALYFCASSVTGINYGYTFGSGTRLTVV.

J is TRBJ2-3 and V is TRBV6-4; the D gene is possibly TRBD2 (6 bases). The ends were cut back, 4 bases at V and 2 bases at J, with 13 bases in the middle. The CDR3 loop spans 15 amino acids. CDR1 MRHNA and CDR2 SNTAGT come from the germline V gene. In DNA form, the CDR3 reads TGTGCCAGCAGTGTACGCGGGGAGCCCACAGATACGCAGTATTTT. Its translation: CASSVRGEPTDTQYF.

This chain links TRBV6-1 with TRBJ1-6; 7 bases match TRBD1. The germline CDR1 and CDR2 sequences are MNHNS and SASEGT. This CDR3 spans 15 amino acids. V shed 4 bases, J shed 5 bases, and the junction held 5 bases outside the gene matches. The CDR3 region has the DNA TGTGCCAGCAGTGGACAGGGAATTGATAATTCACCCCTCCACTTT. Its protein product is CASSGQGIDNSPLHF.

This sequence joins TRBV28 and TRBJ1-2, with 9 bases matching TRBD1. Germline V gene lookup returns CDR1 MDHEN and CDR2 SYDVKM. There are 15 residues in the CDR3. The V segment lost 3 bases and the J segment 6 bases; nucleotides outside the gene matches: 8. The CDR3 DNA reads as TGTGCCAGCAGTTTCCGGGACAGGGAGTGGGATGGCTACACCTTC. It codes for CASSFRDREWDGYTF.

The count of this clone is one. This chain connects TRBV27 to TRBJ2-7; TRBD2 matches at 10 bases. J was trimmed by 1 base and V by 5 bases; bases with no gene match: 5. This CDR3 has 15 residues. CDR1 is MNHEY, CDR2 SMNVEV, per germline (reference sequence). Here the CDR3 reads CASSRSGGPSYEQYF. CDR3 sequence (DNA): TGTGCCAGCAGTCGTAGCGGGGGGCCATCCTACGAGCAGTACTTC.

The genes are TRBV5-5 and TRBJ2-3; 7 bases are a match to TRBD2. CDR1 and CDR2 (germline): SGHKS, YYEKEE (reference sequence). The trim removed 3 bases at V and 8 bases at J, leaving 12 bases unmatched. The CDR3 runs to 15 residues. This CDR3 is CASSSTTAGVGTQYF. The CDR3, as DNA: TGTGCCAGCAGCTCAACCACGGCGGGAGTGGGTACGCAGTATTTT. Based on the CDR3 plus reference TRBV5-5 and TRBJ2-3, the full variable domain is DAGVTQSPTHLIKTRGQQVTLRCSPISGHKSVSWYQQVLGQGPQFIFQYYEKEERGRGNFPDRFSARQFPNYSSELNVNALLLGDSALYLCASSSTTAGVGTQYFGPGTRLTVL.

The chain combines TRBV12-2 with TRBJ1-1; the D call TRBD1 from the table was never checked on the DNA. TRBV12-2 is classified as a pseudogene. This CDR3 spans 13 amino acids. The CDR3 protein is CASRYKMDTEAFF. CDR3 DNA: TGTGCAAGTCGCTACAAGATGGACACTGAAGCTTTCTTT.

CDR3 loop: CASSAPGQGLYEQYF. DNA for the CDR3: TGTGCCAGCAGTGCACCGGGACAGGGGCTCTACGAGCAGTACTTC. The rearrangement links TRBV28 to TRBJ2-7; 10 bases are a match to TRBD1. Losses at the gene ends were 5 bases for V and 3 bases for J; bases not matched to a gene: 7. Germline V lookup: CDR1 MDHEN, CDR2 SYDVKM. This CDR3 spans 15 amino acids.

V is TRBV27 and J is TRBJ2-7; 10 bases align to TRBD1. Trimming cost V 6 bases and J 5 bases; bases outside gene matches: 4. This CDR3 spans 13 amino acids. Looked up from germline, CDR1 is MNHEY and CDR2 is SMNVEV (reference sequence). The CDR3 sequence: CASSGQGGNEQYF. In DNA, the CDR3 is TGTGCCAGCAGCGGACAGGGGGGTAACGAGCAGTACTTC.

This clone was recorded once. V and J are TRBV19 and TRBJ2-5; the D gene is possibly TRBD2 (6 bases). The CDR3 extends over 13 amino acids. CDR1 is LNHDA and CDR2 is SQIVND in the germline V gene (reference sequence). The ends were cut back, 8 bases at V and 0 bases at J, with 10 bases in the middle. This CDR3 reads CASQEGNQETQYF. DNA of the CDR3: TGTGCCAGTCAGGAGGGAAACCAAGAGACCCAGTACTTC.

This clone has just a few counts. The rearrangement joins TRBV25-1 to TRBJ2-7; no reliable D call. CDR3 length: 16 amino acids. The germline CDR1 and CDR2 sequences are MGHDK and SYGVNS. The CDR3 loop reads CARPVAAPKIVYEQYF. DNA for the CDR3: TGTGCAAGGCCAGTTGCGGCACCTAAAATAGTGTACGAGCAGTACTTC.

The CDR3 sequence is CASTPRDSDSGGAPYEQYF. CDR3 DNA sequence: TGTGCCAGCACCCCCCGGGACAGCGATAGCGGGGGGGCGCCCTACGAGCAGTACTTC. The chain has TRBV7-9 and TRBJ2-7, with 11 nucleotides matching TRBD2. Germline CDR1 SEHNR, CDR2 FQNEAQ (reference sequence). This CDR3 is built from 19 residues. Trimming at V came to 7 bases and at J to 2 bases, leaving 19 bases not matched to a gene.

The rearrangement links TRBV11-2 to TRBJ1-4; TRBD1 aligns across 8 bases. The CDR3 is 14 residues long. Trimming removed 4 bases from V and 8 bases from J; junction bases left unmatched: 6. Germline V gene lookup returns CDR1 SGHAT and CDR2 FQNNGV. This CDR3 is CASSYTGGGEKLFF. Written as DNA, the CDR3 is TGTGCCAGCAGCTACACAGGGGGAGGCGAAAAACTGTTTTTT.

The chain is built from TRBV5-6 and TRBJ2-7; 14 nucleotides align to TRBD2. Germline CDR1 SGHDT, CDR2 YYEEEE. The V gene end was trimmed by 4 bases and the J gene end by 2 bases; junction bases not matched to a gene: 8. The CDR3 is made up of 17 amino acids. The CDR3 coding sequence is TGTGCCAGCAGCCCTTATGGGACTAGCGGGAGCGCCTACGAGCAGTACTTC. It yields the protein CASSPYGTSGSAYEQYF.

The genes are TRBV28 and TRBJ2-7; tentative D call: TRBD2 (6 bases). CDR3 length: 15 residues. From germline, CDR1 is MDHEN and CDR2 SYDVKM. The V end was cut by 6 bases, the J end by 2 bases, with 17 bases between. The CDR3 DNA is TGTGCCAGCAGAGCGGCCGGGACTTCGCCCTACGAGCAGTACTTC. Amino acids: CASRAAGTSPYEQYF. The full variable domain, with the rest looked up from reference TRBV28 and TRBJ2-7, is DVKVTQSSRYLVKRTGEKVFLECVQDMDHENMFWYRQDPGLGLRLIYFSYDVKMKEKGDIPEGYSVSREKKERFSLILESASTNQTSMYLCASRAAGTSPYEQYFGPGTRLTVT.